Listed below are T cell receptor beta chains from one sample, sequenced in a study of cytomegalovirus exposure and HLA in healthy donors. Clones were read by immunoSEQ multiplex PCR, and TCRdb kept only the in-frame ones, dropping some. This table holds fewer than 200,000 clones, approximately 81% found once. Sample: PBMCs. These receptors were obtained from a male donor in good health and CMV-seronegative. Both conserved end residues are part of each CDR3. Rows may omit the clone size; those that give it use once, few, many or a size class.

TRBV9	-	TRBJ1-6	CASSATTGTNSPLHF
TRBV21-1	-	TRBJ2-7	CASSKGSEDEQYF
TRBV9	once	TRBJ1-5	CASSVGAAFNQPQHF
TRBV5-1	once	TRBJ1-1	CASSLFRGPTEAFF
TRBV29-1	few	TRBJ2-1	CSFSGTSGINEQFF
TRBV7-8	-	TRBJ1-4	CASSSPGQGAANEKLFF
TRBV7-8	-	TRBJ2-7	CASSLADGMIAYEQYF
TRBV7-2	-	TRBJ2-1	CASSPRGGAVEQFF
TRBV11-2	-	TRBJ1-2	CASSLGPAYGYTF
TRBV5-5	once	TRBJ2-7	CASSLGQAIYEQYF
TRBV7-6	-	TRBJ1-3	CASSLAVSRDSGNTIYF
TRBV7-8	few	TRBJ2-3	CASSLLAGGTDTQYF
TRBV28	-	TRBJ2-1	CASLTLAGGYNEQFF
TRBV2	-	TRBJ2-7	CASSAGGGAFKYF
TRBV19	-	TRBJ1-5	CASNIGTANSNQPQHF
TRBV6-5	-	TRBJ2-7	CASSLRTSSYEQYF
TRBV5-8	-	TRBJ1-5	CASSLGGLQPQHF
TRBV6-5	-	TRBJ2-3	CASSYSGGAGTDTQYF
TRBV15	-	TRBJ2-1	CATSRDLQRGNNEQFF
TRBV5-1	-	TRBJ1-1	CASRRDRGISEAFF
TRBV18	-	TRBJ2-5	CASSPVTGGITETQYF
TRBV6-5	-	TRBJ1-1	CASGRQEAFF
TRBV19	-	TRBJ2-3	CASSPDRLAGVGGTDTQYF
TRBV7-8	-	TRBJ2-3	CASSRQGEADTQYF
TRBV10-3	few	TRBJ2-3	CAISRHTDTQYF
TRBV28	-	TRBJ2-7	CASRLVGEQYF
TRBV28	-	TRBJ1-5	CASSSPGTGIQPQHF
TRBV25-1	-	TRBJ1-1	CASSLRGGTNTEAFF
TRBV28	-	-	CASSAVEQYF
TRBV5-6	-	TRBJ1-2	CASSSNTLRGYTF
TRBV6-5	few	TRBJ2-5	CASSVQGWETQYF
TRBV6-5	-	TRBJ2-1	CASRMEGTLGNEQFF
TRBV19	-	TRBJ2-2	CASSKGLGELFF
TRBV27	-	TRBJ2-4	CASSLARWGSKNIQYF
TRBV18	-	TRBJ2-5	CASSPIRAPQETQYF
TRBV6-1	once	TRBJ2-7	CASRSSGISYEQYF
TRBV7-3	-	TRBJ1-2	CASSLIGQGDGYTF
TRBV6-5	-	TRBJ1-5	CASSRGSRSNQPQHF
TRBV7-2	-	TRBJ2-7	CASRGSSYEQYF
TRBV18	few	TRBJ2-1	CASSRGDGSYNEQFF
TRBV16	-	TRBJ2-7	CASSQRRGGGPYEQYF
TRBV6-5	-	TRBJ1-1	CASSYSAGIMNTEAFF
TRBV5-5	-	TRBJ1-2	CASSLAVEKNYGYTF
TRBV7-2	few	TRBJ2-7	CASSSQGYEQYF
TRBV9	-	TRBJ2-1	CASSVGGLAGSNEQFF
TRBV9	-	TRBJ2-1	CASSVEGRGGYNEQFF
TRBV6-5	-	TRBJ1-5	CASSPRGNQPQHF
TRBV6-6	-	TRBJ1-1	CASIRWQGGEAFF
TRBV2	-	-	CASTSGFYEQYF
TRBV4-3	-	TRBJ2-3	CASSQGITSGSTDTQYF
TRBV6-1	-	TRBJ1-5	CASSAGQGNQPQHF
TRBV29-1	-	TRBJ2-7	CSGSQGSEQYF
TRBV5-4	-	TRBJ2-1	CASSAGITGGSYNEQFF
TRBV5-1	-	TRBJ2-1	CASSFSVQNNEQFF
TRBV9	-	TRBJ2-2	CASSVGPGGTGELFF
TRBV6-1	-	TRBJ1-2	CASNVGGHYGYTF
TRBV28	once	TRBJ1-2	CASSLFYRGHGYTF